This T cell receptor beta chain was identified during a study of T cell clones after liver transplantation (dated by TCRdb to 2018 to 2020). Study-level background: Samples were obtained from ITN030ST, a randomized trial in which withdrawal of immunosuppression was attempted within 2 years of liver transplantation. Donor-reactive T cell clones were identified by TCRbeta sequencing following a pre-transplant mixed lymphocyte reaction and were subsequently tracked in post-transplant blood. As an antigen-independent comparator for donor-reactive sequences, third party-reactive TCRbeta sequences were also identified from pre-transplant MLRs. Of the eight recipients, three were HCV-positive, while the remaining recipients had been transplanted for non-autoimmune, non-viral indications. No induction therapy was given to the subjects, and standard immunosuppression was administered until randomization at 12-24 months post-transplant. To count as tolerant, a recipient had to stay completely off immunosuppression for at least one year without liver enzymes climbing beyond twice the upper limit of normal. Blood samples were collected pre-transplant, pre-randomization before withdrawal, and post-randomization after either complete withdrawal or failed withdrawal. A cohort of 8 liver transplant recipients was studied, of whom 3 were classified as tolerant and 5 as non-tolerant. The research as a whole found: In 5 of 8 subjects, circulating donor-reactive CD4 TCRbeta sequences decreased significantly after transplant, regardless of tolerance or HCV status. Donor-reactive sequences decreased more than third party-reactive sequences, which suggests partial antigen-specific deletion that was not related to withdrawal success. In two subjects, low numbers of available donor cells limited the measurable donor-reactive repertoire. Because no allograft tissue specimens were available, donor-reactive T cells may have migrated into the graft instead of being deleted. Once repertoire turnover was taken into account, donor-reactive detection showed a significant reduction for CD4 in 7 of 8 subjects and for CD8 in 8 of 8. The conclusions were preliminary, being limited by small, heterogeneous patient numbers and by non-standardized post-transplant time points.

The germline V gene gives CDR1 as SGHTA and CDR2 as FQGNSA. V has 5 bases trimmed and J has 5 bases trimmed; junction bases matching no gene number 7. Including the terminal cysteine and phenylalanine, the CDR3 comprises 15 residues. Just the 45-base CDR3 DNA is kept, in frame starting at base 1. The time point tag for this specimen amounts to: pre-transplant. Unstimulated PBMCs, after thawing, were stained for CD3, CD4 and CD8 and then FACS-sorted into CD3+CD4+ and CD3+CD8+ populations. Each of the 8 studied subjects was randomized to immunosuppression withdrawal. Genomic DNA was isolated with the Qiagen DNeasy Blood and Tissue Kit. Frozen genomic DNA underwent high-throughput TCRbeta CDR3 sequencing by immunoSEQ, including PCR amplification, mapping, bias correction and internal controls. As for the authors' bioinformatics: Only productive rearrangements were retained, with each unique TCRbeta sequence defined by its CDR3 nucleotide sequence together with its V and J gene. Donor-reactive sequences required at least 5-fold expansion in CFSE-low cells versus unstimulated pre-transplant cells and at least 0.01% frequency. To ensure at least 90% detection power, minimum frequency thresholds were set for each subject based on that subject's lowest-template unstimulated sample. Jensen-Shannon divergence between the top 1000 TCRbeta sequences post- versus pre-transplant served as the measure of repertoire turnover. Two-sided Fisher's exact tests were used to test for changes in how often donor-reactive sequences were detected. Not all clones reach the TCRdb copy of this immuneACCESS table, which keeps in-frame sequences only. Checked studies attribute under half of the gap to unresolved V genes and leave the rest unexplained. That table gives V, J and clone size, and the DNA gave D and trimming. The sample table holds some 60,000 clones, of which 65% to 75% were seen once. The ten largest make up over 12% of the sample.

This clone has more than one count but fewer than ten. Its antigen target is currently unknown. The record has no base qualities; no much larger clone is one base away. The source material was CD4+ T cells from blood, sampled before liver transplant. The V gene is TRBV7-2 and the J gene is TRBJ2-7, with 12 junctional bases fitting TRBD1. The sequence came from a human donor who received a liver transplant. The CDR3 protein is CASSESGTGGHEQYF. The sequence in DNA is TGTGCCAGCAGCGAGTCCGGGACAGGGGGCCACGAGCAGTACTTC.